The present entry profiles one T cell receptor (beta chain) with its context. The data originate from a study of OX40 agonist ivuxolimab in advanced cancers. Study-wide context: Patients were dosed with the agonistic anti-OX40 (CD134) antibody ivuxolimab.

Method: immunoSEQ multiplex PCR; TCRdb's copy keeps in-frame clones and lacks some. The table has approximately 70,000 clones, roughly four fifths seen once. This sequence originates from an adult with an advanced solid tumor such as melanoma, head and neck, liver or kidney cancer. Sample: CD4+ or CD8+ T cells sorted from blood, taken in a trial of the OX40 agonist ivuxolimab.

Written as DNA, the CDR3 is TGTGCCAGCTCACCACCCTTGGGACAGGGTAATTCACCCCTCCACTTT. Its translation: CASSPPLGQGNSPLHF. This chain joins TRBV18 and TRBJ1-6; 9 bases are a match to TRBD1. Germline V gene data show CDR1 as KGHSH and CDR2 as LQKENI. The CDR3 has 16 residues. V shed 0 bases and J 6 bases; nucleotides not matched to a gene: 3.